This TCR beta chain was identified in a study of OX40 agonist ivuxolimab in advanced cancers. This clone has just a few counts. Its antigen remains unidentified. The protocol was immunoSEQ multiplex PCR, while the TCRdb copy is restricted to in-frame clones and leaves out a portion. Of about 76,000 clones listed, around 81% are singletons. The study's findings and limits: CD4+ T cells averaged fewer expanded clones than CD8+ T cells. At 0.1 to 3.0 mg/kg, CD4+ and CD8+ blood T cells expanded clonally by week 6. Not determined was the antigen specificity of the expanded peripheral T cells.

Individuals having autoimmune disease history or systemic immunosuppression were not enrolled. The TCR comes from an adult with an advanced solid tumor such as melanoma, head and neck, liver or kidney cancer. Sequencing used CD4+ or CD8+ T cells sorted from blood, obtained in a trial of the OX40 agonist ivuxolimab.

The CDR3 reads CSVGASRGETQYF. In DNA form, the CDR3 reads TGCAGCGTTGGGGCCTCCCGTGGGGAGACCCAGTACTTC. The chain employs TRBV29-1 and TRBJ2-5; D uncertain. V was clipped by 4 bases and J by 5 bases, with 14 bases between them. CDR1 is SQVTM and CDR2 is ANQGSEA in the germline V gene. There are 13 residues in the CDR3.